This TCR beta chain was captured by sequencing in a study of blood T cells in healthy people across ages. Findings and caveats of the study: Strong correlation was found linking TCR beta diversity to naive T cell percentage. PBMCs that were unsorted prevented a conclusive naive versus antigen-experienced comparison.

For this clonotype: The antigen is unknown.

V lost 5 bases and J lost 3, with 13 bases in between. The CDR3 is 14 amino acids. Per the germline V gene, CDR1 is SGHVS and CDR2 is FQNEAQ. A second PCR of 7 to 11 cycles used a sample-barcoded 5' primer and a J-beta primer mix. MiXCR, applied by TCRdb to the 5' RACE reads, yields one record per CDR3 protein. Of roughly 720,000 distinct CDR3 sequences in the sample, around half are singletons; the top ten hold approximately 40%. The sequenced sample was blood. V gene TRBV7-8 combines with J gene TRBJ1-2; tentatively, D is TRBD1 (6 bases). This TCR was sampled from a man older than 75 in good health. CDR3 bases: TGTGCCAGCAGCAAAATACAGGGAGACTATGGCTACACCTTC. Protein: CASSKIQGDYGYTF.